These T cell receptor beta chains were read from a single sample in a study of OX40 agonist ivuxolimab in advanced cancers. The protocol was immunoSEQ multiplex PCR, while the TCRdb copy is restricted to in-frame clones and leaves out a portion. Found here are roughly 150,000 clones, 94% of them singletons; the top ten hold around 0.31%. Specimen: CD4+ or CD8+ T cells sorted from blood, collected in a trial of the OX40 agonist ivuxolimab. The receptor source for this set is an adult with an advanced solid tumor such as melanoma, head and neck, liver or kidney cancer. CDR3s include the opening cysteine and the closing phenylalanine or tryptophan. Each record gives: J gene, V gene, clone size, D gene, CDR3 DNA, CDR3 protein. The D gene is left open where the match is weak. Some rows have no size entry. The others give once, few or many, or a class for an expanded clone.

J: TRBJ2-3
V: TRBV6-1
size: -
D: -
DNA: TGTGCCAGCAGTCAGAGCACAGATACGCAGTATTTT
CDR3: CASSQSTDTQYF

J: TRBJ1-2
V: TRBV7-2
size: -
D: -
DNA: TGTGCCAGCAGCTCGCCGCCCTCCGCGGAGGGCTACACCTTC
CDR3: CASSSPPSAEGYTF

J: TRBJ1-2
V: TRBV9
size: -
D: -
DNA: TGTGCCAGCAGCGTAGAGGTGGATCATGGCTACACCTTC
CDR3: CASSVEVDHGYTF

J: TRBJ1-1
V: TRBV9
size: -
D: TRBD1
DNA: TGTGCCAGCAGCGTAGGACAGGGGATATCGCACACTGAAGCTTTCTTT
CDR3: CASSVGQGISHTEAFF

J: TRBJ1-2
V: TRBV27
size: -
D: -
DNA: TGTGCCAGCAGTTTAACGGGGGTGAGCTCTTATGGCTACACCTTC
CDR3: CASSLTGVSSYGYTF

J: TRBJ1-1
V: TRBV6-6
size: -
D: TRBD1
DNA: TGTGCCAGCAGGACAGGGGCCGTCGGTTTCTTT
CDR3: CASRTGAVGFF

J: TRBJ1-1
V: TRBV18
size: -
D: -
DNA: TGTGCCAGCTCGGCGATCACTGAAGCTTTCTTT
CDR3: CASSAITEAFF

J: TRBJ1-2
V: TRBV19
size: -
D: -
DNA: TGTGCCAGTAGCCCCCTTGGTGTAGGACCCGTGGGGGATGGCTACACCTTC
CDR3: CASSPLGVGPVGDGYTF

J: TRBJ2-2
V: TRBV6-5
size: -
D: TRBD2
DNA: TGTGCCAGCAGGCACGGGACCGGGGGGACCGGGGAGCTGTTTTTT
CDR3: CASRHGTGGTGELFF

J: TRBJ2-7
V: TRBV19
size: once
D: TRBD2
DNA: TGTGCCAGTAGTATAGGGCGGGGGGGCCTGAACGAGCAGTACTTC
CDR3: CASSIGRGGLNEQYF

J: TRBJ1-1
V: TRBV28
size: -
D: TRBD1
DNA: TGTGCCAGCAGTTTGGGACAGGCCCTGAGGGCTTTCTTT
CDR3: CASSLGQALRAFF

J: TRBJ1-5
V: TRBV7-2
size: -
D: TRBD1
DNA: TGTGCCAGCAGCTTAGCCCAACAGGGGCGGCAGCCCCAGCATTTT
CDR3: CASSLAQQGRQPQHF

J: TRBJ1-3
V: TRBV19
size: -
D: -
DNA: TGTGCCAGTAGACAGGCGCGCTCTGGAAACACCATATATTTT
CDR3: CASRQARSGNTIYF

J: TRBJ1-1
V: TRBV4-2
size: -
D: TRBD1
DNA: TGTGCCAGCAGCCAGTTATCAGGGGGCGGGAACACTGAAGCTTTCTTT
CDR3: CASSQLSGGGNTEAFF

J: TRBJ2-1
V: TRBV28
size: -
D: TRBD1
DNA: TGTGCCAGCAGTTTACCGACAGGGCTCTACAATGAGCAGTTCTTC
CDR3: CASSLPTGLYNEQFF

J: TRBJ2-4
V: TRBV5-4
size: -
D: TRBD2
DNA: TGTGCCAGCAGCTTGGCCCAGAGAACTAGCGGGAGCAACATTCAGTACTTC
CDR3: CASSLAQRTSGSNIQYF

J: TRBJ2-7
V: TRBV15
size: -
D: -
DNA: TGTGCCACCAGCGCTGATTGGAAGGCCGGCGAGCAGTACTTC
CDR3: CATSADWKAGEQYF

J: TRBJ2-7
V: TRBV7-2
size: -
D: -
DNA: TGTGCCAGCAGCTTAGGCTTAGCCGGCTCCTACGAGCAGTACTTC
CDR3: CASSLGLAGSYEQYF

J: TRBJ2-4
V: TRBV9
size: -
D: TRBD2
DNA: TGTGCCAGCAGCGTAGAGGCTAGCGGAAACATTCAGTACTTC
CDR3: CASSVEASGNIQYF

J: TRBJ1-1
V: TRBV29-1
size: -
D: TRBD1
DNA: TGCAGCGTCGCAGGGGGTGGTACCGCTGAAGCTTTCTTT
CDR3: CSVAGGGTAEAFF

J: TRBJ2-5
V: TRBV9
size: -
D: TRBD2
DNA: TGTGCCAGCAGCCTCGGACTAGCGGGGGAACTAGAGACCCAGTACTTC
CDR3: CASSLGLAGELETQYF

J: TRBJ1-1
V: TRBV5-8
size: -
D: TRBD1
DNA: TGTGCCAGCAGCTTTGACAGGGGGGGGAACACTGAAGCTTTCTTT
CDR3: CASSFDRGGNTEAFF

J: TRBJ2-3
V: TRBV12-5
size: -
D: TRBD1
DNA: TGTGCTAGTGGTTCCGGGACAGACAGCACAGATACGCAGTATTTT
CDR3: CASGSGTDSTDTQYF

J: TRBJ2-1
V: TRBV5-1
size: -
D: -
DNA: TGCGCCAGCAGCTTAGGGGCCAGGTCCTCCTACAATGAGCAGTTCTTC
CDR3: CASSLGARSSYNEQFF

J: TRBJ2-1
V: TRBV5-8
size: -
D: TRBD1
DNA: TGTGCCAGCAGCGCGGACAGGGTTCCCAATGAGCAGTTCTTC
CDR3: CASSADRVPNEQFF

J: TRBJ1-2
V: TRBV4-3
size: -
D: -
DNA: TGCGCCAGCAGCCAAGTCGCTGGGGCCGTGGGCTACACCTTC
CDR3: CASSQVAGAVGYTF

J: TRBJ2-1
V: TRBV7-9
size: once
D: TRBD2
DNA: TGTGCCAGCAGCCCGACTAGCGGGAGTTACAATGAGCAGTTCTTC
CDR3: CASSPTSGSYNEQFF

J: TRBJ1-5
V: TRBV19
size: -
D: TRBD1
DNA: TGTGCCAGCCGGGACAGAAAAGATCAGCCCCAGCATTTT
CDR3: CASRDRKDQPQHF

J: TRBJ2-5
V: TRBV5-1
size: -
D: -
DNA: TGCGCCAGCAGAGACCAAGAGACCCAGTACTTC
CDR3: CASRDQETQYF

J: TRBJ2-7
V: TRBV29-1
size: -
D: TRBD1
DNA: TGCAGCGCCCTGAGGGGGCAAGCCTACGAGCAGTACTTC
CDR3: CSALRGQAYEQYF

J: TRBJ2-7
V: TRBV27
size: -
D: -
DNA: TGTGCCAGCAGTCCGCGGGGCGGCTACGAGCAGTACTTC
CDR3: CASSPRGGYEQYF

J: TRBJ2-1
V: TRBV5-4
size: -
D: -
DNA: TGTGCCAGCAGCTCCAGGGGTTCGAGCTACAATGAGCAGTTCTTC
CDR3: CASSSRGSSYNEQFF

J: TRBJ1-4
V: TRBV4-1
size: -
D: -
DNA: TGCGCCAGCAGCCAAGATGTGCGGGGGGAACTGTTTTTT
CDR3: CASSQDVRGELFF

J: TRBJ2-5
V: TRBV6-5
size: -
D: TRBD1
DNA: TGTGCCAGCAGTTACCGGACAGGGGGGAATCAAGAGACCCAGTACTTC
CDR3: CASSYRTGGNQETQYF

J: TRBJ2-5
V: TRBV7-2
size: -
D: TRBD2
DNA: TGTGCCAGCAGACTAGCGGGAGCGGTCGAGACCCAGTACTTC
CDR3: CASRLAGAVETQYF

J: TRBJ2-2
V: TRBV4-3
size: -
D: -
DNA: TGCGCCAGCAGCCAAGTAGGACGCGGGGGCTTCACCGGGGAGCTGTTTTTT
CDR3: CASSQVGRGGFTGELFF

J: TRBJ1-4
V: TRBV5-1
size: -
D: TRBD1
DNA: TGCGCCAGCAGCTTGGTACAGGGGGAAAAACTGTTTTTT
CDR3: CASSLVQGEKLFF